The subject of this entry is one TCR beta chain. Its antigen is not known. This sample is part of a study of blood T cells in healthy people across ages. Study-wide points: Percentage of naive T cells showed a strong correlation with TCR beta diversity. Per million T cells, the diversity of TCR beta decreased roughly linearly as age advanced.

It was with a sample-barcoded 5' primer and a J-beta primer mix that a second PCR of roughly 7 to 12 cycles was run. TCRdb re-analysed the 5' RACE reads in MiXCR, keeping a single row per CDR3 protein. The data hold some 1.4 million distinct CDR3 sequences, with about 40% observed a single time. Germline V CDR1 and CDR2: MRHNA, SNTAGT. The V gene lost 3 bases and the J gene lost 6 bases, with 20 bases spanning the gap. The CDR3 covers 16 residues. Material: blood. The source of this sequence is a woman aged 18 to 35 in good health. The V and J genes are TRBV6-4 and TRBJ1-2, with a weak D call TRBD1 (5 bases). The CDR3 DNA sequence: TGTGCCAGCAGTGAGAGAGGGGCGGACAACCGGCATGGCTACACCTTC. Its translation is CASSERGADNRHGYTF.